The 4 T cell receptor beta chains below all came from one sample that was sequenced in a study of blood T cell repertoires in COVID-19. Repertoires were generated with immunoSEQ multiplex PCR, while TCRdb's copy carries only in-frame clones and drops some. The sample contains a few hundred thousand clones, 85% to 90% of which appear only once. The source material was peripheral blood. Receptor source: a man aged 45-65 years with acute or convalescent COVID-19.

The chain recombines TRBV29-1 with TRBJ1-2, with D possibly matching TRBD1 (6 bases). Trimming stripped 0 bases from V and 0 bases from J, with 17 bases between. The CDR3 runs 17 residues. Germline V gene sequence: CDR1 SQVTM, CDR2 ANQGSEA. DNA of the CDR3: TGCAGCGTTGAAGATGACAGGACAGCGGAACCTAACTATGGCTACACCTTC. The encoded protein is CSVEDDRTAEPNYGYTF.

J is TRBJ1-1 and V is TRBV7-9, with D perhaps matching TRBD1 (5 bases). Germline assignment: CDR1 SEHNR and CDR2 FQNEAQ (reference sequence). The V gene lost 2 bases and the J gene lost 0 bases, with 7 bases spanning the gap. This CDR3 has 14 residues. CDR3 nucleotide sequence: TGTGCCAGCAGCTTATGGACAATGAACACTGAAGCTTTCTTT. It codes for CASSLWTMNTEAFF.

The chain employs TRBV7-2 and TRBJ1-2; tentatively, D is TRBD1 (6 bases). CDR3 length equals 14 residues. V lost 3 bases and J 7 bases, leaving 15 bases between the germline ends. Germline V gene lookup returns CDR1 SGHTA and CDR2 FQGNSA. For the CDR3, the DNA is TGTGCCAGCAGCTTTGGACAGCCGATGGGTGGCTACACCTTC. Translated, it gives CASSFGQPMGGYTF.

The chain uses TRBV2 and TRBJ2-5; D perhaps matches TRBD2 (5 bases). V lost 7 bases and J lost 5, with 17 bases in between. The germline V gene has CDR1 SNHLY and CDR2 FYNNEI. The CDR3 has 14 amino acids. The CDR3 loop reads CASTAGSFGETQYF. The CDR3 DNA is TGTGCCAGCACGGCGGGCAGCTTCGGGGAGACCCAGTACTTC.